What follows are 14 T cell receptor beta chains derived from one specimen sequenced in a study of blood T cells in healthy people across ages. A J-beta primer mix and a sample-barcoded 5' primer were used in a second PCR of about 7 to 12 cycles. TCRdb processed the 5' RACE reads anew with MiXCR; each CDR3 protein has one entry. Counted here are more than 650,000 distinct CDR3 sequences, 22% occurring once; the ten biggest clones make up less than 25%. Sequencing was carried out using blood. The receptors were sampled from a man in his sixties or seventies in good health.

The rearrangement joins TRBV28 to TRBJ2-3, with D perhaps TRBD2 (5 bases). In germline, CDR1 is MDHEN, CDR2 SYDVKM. The length of the CDR3 is 12 residues. V lost 6 bases and J lost 4, with 8 bases in between. The CDR3 DNA is TGTGCCAGCAGGACGCGGGCAGATACGCAGTATTTT. Residues: CASRTRADTQYF.

This clonotype was detected once. This chain connects TRBV7-2 to TRBJ1-5, with 8 bases matching TRBD1. Germline V gene data show CDR1 as SGHTA and CDR2 as FQGNSA. The CDR3 length is 16 residues. V lost 1 base, J lost 7 bases, and 9 bases stayed unmatched. CDR3 sequence (DNA): TGTGCCAGCAGCTTAGTCCAGGGGGCAGGGACACAGCCCCAGCATTTT. This sequence encodes CASSLVQGAGTQPQHF.

This clonotype has more than one count but fewer than ten. This rearrangement joins TRBV10-2 to TRBJ1-5; D is possibly TRBD1 (6 bases). CDR3 length: 13 amino acids. The V and J ends lost 7 bases and 7 bases respectively, with 14 bases between them. Germline CDR1 and CDR2: WSHSY and SAAADI. The CDR3 spells CASTTGSIQPQHF. DNA of the CDR3: TGCGCCAGCACAACAGGGAGCATCCAGCCCCAGCATTTT.

This clonotype showed up just a few times. As DNA, the CDR3 is TGTGCCAGCAGTTTTGGGGGAACATACTACGAGCAGTACTTC. Protein sequence: CASSFGGTYYEQYF. V gene TRBV12-3 or TRBV12-4 combines with J gene TRBJ2-5; D tentatively fits TRBD1 or TRBD2 (5 bases each). The J call may be faulty, since TRBJ2-7 better matches the DNA end. This CDR3 has 14 residues.

The CDR3 nucleotides are TGTGCCAGCAGTCCCGGGACAATGAGTGTCCACGAGCAGTACGTC. This codes for CASSPGTMSVHEQYV. V and J are TRBV28 and TRBJ2-7; tentatively, D is TRBD1 (6 bases). The CDR3 is made up of 15 amino acids. V was shortened by 5 bases and J by 5 bases, with 19 bases between the two germline ends. Germline assignment: CDR1 MDHEN and CDR2 SYDVKM.

For this clonotype: One end of the junction fails to match germline, which may point to a read error. The V gene is TRBV12-3 or TRBV12-4, the J gene TRBJ2-3; TRBD2 matches at 10 bases. The CDR3 has 15 residues. Here the CDR3 reads CASSFVAGGADAQYF. The CDR3 coding sequence is TGTGCCAGCAGTTTTGTAGCGGGAGGTGCAGATGCGCAGTATTTT.

This clonotype was recorded a few times. The chain is built from TRBV12-5 and TRBJ1-2; D perhaps matches TRBD1 (5 bases). There are 14 residues in the CDR3. Germline values: CDR1 LGHNT, CDR2 FRNRAP. Trimming removed 4 bases from V and 5 bases from J, with 14 bases in between. Written as DNA, the CDR3 is TGTGCTAGTGGTTATGGGGCCCTTTTATATGGCTACACCTTC. Its translation: CASGYGALLYGYTF.

Only a few counts were recorded for this clonotype. The V call is TRBV5-1, the J call TRBJ2-7; the D gene could be TRBD1 or TRBD2 (5 bases each). The CDR3 is 12 residues long. Per germline, CDR1 SGHRS and CDR2 YFSETQ. V lost 4 bases and J 9 bases, leaving 14 bases between the germline ends. The CDR3 DNA reads TGCGCCAGCAGCCCTGGGACCGCCGTGCAGTACTTC. Its translation is CASSPGTAVQYF.

This rearrangement joins TRBV29-1 to TRBJ1-1, with TRBD1 as a possible D gene (6 bases). V was cut by 6 bases and J by 1 base, with 9 bases left in between. The CDR3 contains 12 residues. From germline, CDR1 is SQVTM and CDR2 ANQGSEA. The DNA of the CDR3 is TGCAGCGTACAGGGTTCGAACACTGAAGCTTTCTTT. Translated, it gives CSVQGSNTEAFF.

This clonotype has more than one count but fewer than ten. The J gene is TRBJ1-2, the V gene TRBV20-1; D is possibly TRBD1 (5 bases). CDR3 length: 10 amino acids. Per germline, CDR1 DFQATT and CDR2 SNEGSKA (reference sequence). CDR3 coding DNA: TGCAGGGTTCAGGGTTATGGCTACACCTTC. Translated: CRVQGYGYTF.

This clonotype was observed a few times. This chain links TRBV30 with TRBJ1-1; 12 nucleotides agree with TRBD1. The germline CDR1 and CDR2 sequences are GTSNPN and SVGIG (reference sequence). After removal of 0 bases from V and 7 bases from J, the junction contained 6 bases not matched to a gene. This CDR3 spans 15 amino acids. CDR3 loop: CAWSVGQGARIEAFF. For the CDR3, the DNA is TGTGCCTGGAGTGTGGGACAGGGGGCAAGGATTGAAGCTTTCTTT.

The DNA for the CDR3 is TGCGCCAGCAGCTTGTTCGCAGCGGGAGGGAATGAGCAGTTCTTC. Translating gives CASSLFAAGGNEQFF. The chain links TRBV5-1 to TRBJ2-1, with 10 bases matching TRBD2. Trimming took 1 base from V and 7 from J; bases not matched to a gene: 5. The CDR3 contains 15 residues. In germline, CDR1 is SGHRS, CDR2 YFSETQ.

This chain links TRBV29-1 with TRBJ2-3; 9 nucleotides agree with TRBD2. The germline gives CDR1 SQVTM, CDR2 ANQGSEA. The CDR3 covers 15 residues. The V segment lost 3 bases and the J segment 2 bases; nucleotides outside the gene matches: 6. CDR3 in amino acids: CSVDPGLANTDTQYF. DNA for the CDR3: TGCAGCGTTGACCCGGGACTAGCAAACACAGATACGCAGTATTTT.

This clonotype showed up just a few times. The gene calls are TRBV2 and TRBJ2-2; no clear D gene. V lost 4 bases and J 5 bases, leaving 5 bases between the germline ends. Germline CDR1 reads SNHLY; CDR2 reads FYNNEI. The CDR3 spans 12 residues. This chain's CDR3 is CASSVRTGELFF. The CDR3 nucleotides are TGTGCCAGCAGTGTAAGGACCGGGGAGCTGTTTTTT.